This is a list of T cell receptor beta chains from one sample in a study of circulating and synovial CD4+ cells in juvenile arthritis. Assay: immunoSEQ multiplex PCR; the TCRdb copy retains only in-frame clones and omits some. The table has tens of thousands of clones, roughly 95% seen once. Sequenced: CD4+ T cells from blood. The receptors here all came from a human donor with juvenile idiopathic arthritis. Both conserved end residues are part of each CDR3. The D gene is left open where the match is weak. Not every row has a clone size; where given, it reads once, few, many or a size class.

>TRBJ2-7|TRBD2|TRBV28|once
TGTGCCAGCAGTTTAAGCGGGGCCGGCACCTACGAGCAGTACTTC
CASSLSGAGTYEQYF
>TRBJ1-2|.|TRBV15|.
TGTGCCACCAGCAGAGATTTGGGGCAGGCTCAAGGCTACACCTTC
CATSRDLGQAQGYTF
>TRBJ1-6|.|TRBV25-1|.
TGTGCCAGCAGCATAAGCTCCTATAATTCCCCCCTCCACTTT
CASSISSYNSPLHF
>TRBJ2-2|TRBD2|TRBV7-2|.
TGTGCCAGCAGCTTAACGGGCGGGAGGGCAGGGACCGGGGAGCTGTTTTTT
CASSLTGGRAGTGELFF
>TRBJ2-1|.|TRBV5-1|.
TGCGCCAGCAGCTTGGGCCAGGAGGAAGGAGAGCAGTTCTTC
CASSLGQEEGEQFF
>TRBJ2-3|.|TRBV19|.
TGTGCCAGTAGTATTCATATCGGAGGGGCAGATACGCAGTATTTT
CASSIHIGGADTQYF
>TRBJ1-5|TRBD1|TRBV2|.
TGTGCCAGCAGCTTAGACAGGGTCAATCAGCCCCAGCATTTT
CASSLDRVNQPQHF
>TRBJ2-5|.|TRBV6-4|.
TGTGCCAGCAGTGACCACCTTGGGGGGGGCGGTGGGGAGACCCAGTACTTC
CASSDHLGGGGGETQYF
>TRBJ2-5|.|TRBV6-5|.
TGTGCCAGCAGCTTATTACAGGGGGGGGAGACCCAGTACTTC
CASSLLQGGETQYF
>TRBJ1-2|TRBD1|TRBV7-2|.
TGTGCCAGCAGCTCCGGACAGGGGGCTTATGGCTACACCTTC
CASSSGQGAYGYTF
>TRBJ1-3|.|TRBV7-2|.
TGTGCCAGCAGCCGAAGAACAGGGATGGGAAACACCATATATTTT
CASSRRTGMGNTIYF
>TRBJ2-1|.|TRBV6-1|.
TGTGCCACCAACAGGGTAAGCTCCTACAATGAGCAGTTCTTC
CATNRVSSYNEQFF
>TRBJ2-5|.|TRBV2|once
TGTGCCAGCCGAATGAACAGGGAAGAGACCCAGTACTTC
CASRMNREETQYF
>TRBJ2-2|TRBD2|TRBV12-5|.
TGTGCTAGTGGTTTGGTACTCCGGGGACTAGCGGGAGGTTTAAACACCGGGGAGCTGTTTTTT
CASGLVLRGLAGGLNTGELFF
>TRBJ2-7|.|TRBV25-1|.
TGTGCCAGCAGAGCCGGACTCGCCTACGAGCAGTACTTC
CASRAGLAYEQYF
>TRBJ1-1|TRBD1|TRBV11-2|.
TGTGCCAGCAGTGGGGACAGATGGAACACTGAAGCTTTCTTT
CASSGDRWNTEAFF
>TRBJ2-7|.|TRBV30|.
TGTGCCTGGAGTCCCCCCGCCCCCGGGGGAAGCTCCTACGAGCAGTACTTC
CAWSPPAPGGSSYEQYF
>TRBJ1-5|TRBD1|TRBV10-3|.
TGTGCCATCAGCGAGGGACAGGGAGATCAGCCCCAGCATTTT
CAISEGQGDQPQHF
>TRBJ2-7|TRBD2|TRBV29-1|once
TGCAGCGTTGATGGGGGAGGGACGGGAGAGCAGTACTTC
CSVDGGGTGEQYF
>TRBJ1-2|TRBD1|TRBV7-9|.
TGTGCCAGCAGCTTAGACCCGGGACAGGGATTTGACGGCTACACCTTC
CASSLDPGQGFDGYTF
>TRBJ2-5|TRBD2|TRBV30|.
TGTGCCTGGAGAGAGAGCGGGAGGGGAGAGACCCAGTACTTC
CAWRESGRGETQYF
>TRBJ2-7|TRBD2|TRBV18|.
TGTGCCAGCTCCCGGGGGGGCTCCTACGAGCAGTACTTC
CASSRGGSYEQYF
>TRBJ1-2|.|TRBV5-6|.
TGTGCCAGCAGCTTGGTACCCACTGGAGATGGTGGCTACACCTTC
CASSLVPTGDGGYTF
>TRBJ1-1|.|TRBV10-1|.
TGCGCCAGCAGTTATGACAGCCTGAACACTGAAGCTTTCTTT
CASSYDSLNTEAFF
>TRBJ2-2|.|TRBV9|once
TGTGCCAGCAGCGTAGCTCCTTACACCGGGGAGCTGTTTTTT
CASSVAPYTGELFF
>TRBJ1-4|.|TRBV28|few
TGTGCCAGCAGTTTACAGGGGCAAGGTGAAAAACTGTTTTTT
CASSLQGQGEKLFF
>TRBJ2-5|TRBD1|TRBV5-1|.
TGCGCCAGCAGCCAGGGACAGGGGGGTGGAGAGACCCAGTACTTC
CASSQGQGGGETQYF
>TRBJ2-7|.|TRBV5-1|.
TGCGCCAGCAGCTTAGGACCCACAGGGTTCGTCGAGCAGTACTTC
CASSLGPTGFVEQYF
>TRBJ2-6|TRBD1|TRBV10-2|.
TGCGCCAGCAAGGAAATACACACAGGGGGCTTGGCCAACGTCCTGACTTTC
CASKEIHTGGLANVLTF
>TRBJ2-7|TRBD1|TRBV19|.
TGTGCCAGTACCCCAAGCGGACAGGGTACTTACGAGCAGTACTTC
CASTPSGQGTYEQYF
>TRBJ2-7|.|TRBV6-6|.
TGTGCCAGCAGTCCCGGGAAGAACGCCTACGAGCAGTACTTC
CASSPGKNAYEQYF
>TRBJ2-2|TRBD2|TRBV27|.
TGTGCCAGCAGTTTATCGGCGGGAGGGCCTTCCGGGGAGCTGTTTTTT
CASSLSAGGPSGELFF
>TRBJ2-7|TRBD1|TRBV11-2|.
TGTGCCAGCAGCTTAAATTTAGGGGGCCTCTACGAGCAGTACTTC
CASSLNLGGLYEQYF
>TRBJ2-3|.|TRBV2|once
TGTGCCAGCAGACTAGTAGGTCCCACCGATACGCAGTATTTT
CASRLVGPTDTQYF
>TRBJ1-6|TRBD1|TRBV6-5|.
TGTGCCAGCAGTACAACAGGGGCAGACTCACCCCTCCACTTT
CASSTTGADSPLHF
>TRBJ2-3|TRBD2|TRBV28|.
TGTGCCAGCAGTTTTGTATCACTAGCGGGAGTTGATACGCAGTATTTT
CASSFVSLAGVDTQYF
>TRBJ2-5|.|TRBV14|.
TGTGCCAGCAGCTCCAGGGGAGGGGGTGTACAAGAGACCCAGTACTTC
CASSSRGGGVQETQYF
>TRBJ1-5|.|TRBV15|.
TGTGCCACCAGCAGAGATACGGGTCAGCCCCAGCATTTT
CATSRDTGQPQHF
>TRBJ1-3|.|TRBV29-1|.
TGCAGCGTAACAGGGACCACTCTCTCTGGAAACACCATATATTTT
CSVTGTTLSGNTIYF
>TRBJ1-2|TRBD1|TRBV28|.
TGTGCCAGCAGTTGGGACAGCGGTAAGGGCTACACCTTC
CASSWDSGKGYTF
>TRBJ2-7|.|TRBV28|.
TGTGCCACGCGGGGCAGCTCCTACGAGCAGTACTTC
CATRGSSYEQYF
>TRBJ2-1|TRBD1|TRBV29-1|.
TGCAGCGTTGGACAGACAGGGAATGAGCAGTTCTTC
CSVGQTGNEQFF
>TRBJ1-5|TRBD1|TRBV18|.
TGTGCCAGCTCCCGAACAGGGGGGAATCAGCCCCAGCATTTT
CASSRTGGNQPQHF
>TRBJ2-7|.|TRBV18|.
TGTGCCAGCTCAGCCGACAGCTCCTACGAGCAGTACTTC
CASSADSSYEQYF
>TRBJ1-1|.|TRBV30|.
TGTGCCTGGACAGGGGATGACACTGAAGCTTTCTTT
CAWTGDDTEAFF